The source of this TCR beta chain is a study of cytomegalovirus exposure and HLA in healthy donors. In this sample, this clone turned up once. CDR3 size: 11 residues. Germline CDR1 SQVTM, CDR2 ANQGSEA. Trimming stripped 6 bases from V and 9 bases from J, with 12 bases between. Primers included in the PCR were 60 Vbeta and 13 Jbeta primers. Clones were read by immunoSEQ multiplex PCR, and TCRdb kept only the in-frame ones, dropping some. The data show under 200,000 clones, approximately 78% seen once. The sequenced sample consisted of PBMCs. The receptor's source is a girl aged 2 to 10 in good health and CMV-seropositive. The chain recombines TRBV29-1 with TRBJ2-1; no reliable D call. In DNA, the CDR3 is TGCAGCGTGGGTCGGGTTATTGAGCAGTTCTTC. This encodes CSVGRVIEQFF.